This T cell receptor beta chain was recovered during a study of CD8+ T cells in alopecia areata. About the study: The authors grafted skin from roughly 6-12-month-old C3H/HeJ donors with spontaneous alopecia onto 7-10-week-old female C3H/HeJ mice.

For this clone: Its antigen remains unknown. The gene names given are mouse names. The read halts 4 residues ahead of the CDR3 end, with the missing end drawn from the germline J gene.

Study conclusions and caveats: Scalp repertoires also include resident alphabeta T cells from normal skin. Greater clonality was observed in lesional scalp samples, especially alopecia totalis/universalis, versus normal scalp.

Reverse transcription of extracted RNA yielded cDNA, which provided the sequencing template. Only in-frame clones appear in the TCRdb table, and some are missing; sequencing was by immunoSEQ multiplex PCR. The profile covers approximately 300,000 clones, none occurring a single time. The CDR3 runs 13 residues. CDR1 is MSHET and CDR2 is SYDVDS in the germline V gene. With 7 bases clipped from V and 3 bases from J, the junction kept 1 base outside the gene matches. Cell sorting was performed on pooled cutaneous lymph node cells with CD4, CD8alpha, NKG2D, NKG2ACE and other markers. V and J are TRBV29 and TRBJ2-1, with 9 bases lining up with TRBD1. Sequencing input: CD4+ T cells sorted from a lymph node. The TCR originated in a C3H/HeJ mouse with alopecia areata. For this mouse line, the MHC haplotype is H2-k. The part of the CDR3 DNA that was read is TGTGCTAGCATGACAGGGGGCTATGCT. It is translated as CASMTGGYA. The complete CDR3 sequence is CASMTGGYAEQFF.